The clone carrying this T cell receptor (beta chain) is a singleton in its sample. Its antigen is not identified. Per-sample PBMC isolation yielded at least 6 million cells. A minimum of 6 micrograms of total RNA was extracted per sample. This entry comes from a study of blood T cells in healthy people across ages. As for the study in general: Template-switching capture recovered about one barcoded beta molecule per two T cells.

Study observations and caveats: CMV infection status of these donors was not known.

A second PCR, run for about 7 to 11 cycles, used a sample-barcoded 5' primer plus a J-beta primer mix. A single record per CDR3 protein comes from TCRdb applying MiXCR to the 5' RACE reads. In the table there are about 1.8 million distinct CDR3 sequences, 49% of which are singletons. Germline V gene lookup returns CDR1 MNHEY and CDR2 SMNVEV (reference sequence). The CDR3 loop spans 16 amino acids. Trimming pared 0 bases from V and 4 bases from J, leaving 14 bases between. The sample was blood. The genes are TRBV27 and TRBJ2-3; no clear D. The source of this sequence is a woman aged 40-49 years in good health. The CDR3, as DNA: TGTGCCAGCAGTTTATCGTGGGGTACGGTAGCAGATACGCAGTATTTT. Amino acids: CASSLSWGTVADTQYF.